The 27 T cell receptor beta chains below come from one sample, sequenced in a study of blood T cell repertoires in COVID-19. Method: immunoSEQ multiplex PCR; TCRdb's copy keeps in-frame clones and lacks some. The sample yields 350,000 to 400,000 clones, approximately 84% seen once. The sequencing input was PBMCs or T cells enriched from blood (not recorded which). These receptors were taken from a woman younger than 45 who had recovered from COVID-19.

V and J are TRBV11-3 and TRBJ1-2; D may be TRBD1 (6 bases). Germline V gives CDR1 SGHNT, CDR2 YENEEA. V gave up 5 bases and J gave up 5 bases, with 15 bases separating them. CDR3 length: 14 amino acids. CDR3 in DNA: TGTGCCAGCAGCCTCCCCGGGACACCGTATGGCTACACCTTC. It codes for CASSLPGTPYGYTF.

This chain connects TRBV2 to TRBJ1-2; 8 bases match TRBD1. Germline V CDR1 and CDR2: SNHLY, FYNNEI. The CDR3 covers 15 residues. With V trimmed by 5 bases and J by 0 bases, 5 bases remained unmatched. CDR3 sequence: CASSPDRGTNYGYTF. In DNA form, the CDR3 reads TGTGCCAGCAGTCCAGACAGGGGAACTAACTATGGCTACACCTTC.

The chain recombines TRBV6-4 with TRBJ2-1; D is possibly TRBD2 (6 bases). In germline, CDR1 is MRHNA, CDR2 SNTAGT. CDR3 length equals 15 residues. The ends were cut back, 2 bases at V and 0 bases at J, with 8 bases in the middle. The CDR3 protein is CASSDLASSYNEQFF. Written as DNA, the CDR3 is TGTGCCAGCAGTGACCTAGCGAGCTCCTACAATGAGCAGTTCTTC.

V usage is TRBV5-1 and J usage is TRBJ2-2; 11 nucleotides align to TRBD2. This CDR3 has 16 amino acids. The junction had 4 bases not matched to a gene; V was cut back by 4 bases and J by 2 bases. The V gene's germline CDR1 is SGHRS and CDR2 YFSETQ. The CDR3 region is CASSPRLAGNTGELFF. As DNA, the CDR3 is TGCGCCAGCAGCCCCCGACTAGCGGGAAACACCGGGGAGCTGTTTTTT. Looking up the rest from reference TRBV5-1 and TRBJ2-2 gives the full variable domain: KAGVTQTPRYLIKTRGQQVTLSCSPISGHRSVSWYQQTPGQGLQFLFEYFSETQRNKGNFPGRFSGRQFSNSRSEMNVSTLELGDSALYLCASSPRLAGNTGELFFGEGSRLTVL.

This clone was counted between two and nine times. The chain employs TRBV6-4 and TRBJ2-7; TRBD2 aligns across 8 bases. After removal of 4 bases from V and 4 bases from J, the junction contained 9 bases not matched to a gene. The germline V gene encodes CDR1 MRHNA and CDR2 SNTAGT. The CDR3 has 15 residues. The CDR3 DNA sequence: TGTGCCAGCAGTGTTTCAGCGGGGGCCTCGTACGAGCAGTACTTC. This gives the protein CASSVSAGASYEQYF.

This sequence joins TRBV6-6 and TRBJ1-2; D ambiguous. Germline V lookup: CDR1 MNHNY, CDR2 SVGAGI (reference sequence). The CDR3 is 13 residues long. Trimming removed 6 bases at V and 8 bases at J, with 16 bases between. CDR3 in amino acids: CASSGREIYGYTF. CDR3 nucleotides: TGTGCCAGCAGCGGGAGGGAGATTTACGGCTACACCTTC.

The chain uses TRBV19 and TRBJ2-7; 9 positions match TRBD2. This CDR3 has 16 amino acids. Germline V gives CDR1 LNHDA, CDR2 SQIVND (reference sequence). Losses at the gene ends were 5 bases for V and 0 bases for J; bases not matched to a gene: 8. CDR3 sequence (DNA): TGTGCCAGTAGTGTGACTAGCGGAACCTACTCCTACGAGCAGTACTTC. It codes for CASSVTSGTYSYEQYF.

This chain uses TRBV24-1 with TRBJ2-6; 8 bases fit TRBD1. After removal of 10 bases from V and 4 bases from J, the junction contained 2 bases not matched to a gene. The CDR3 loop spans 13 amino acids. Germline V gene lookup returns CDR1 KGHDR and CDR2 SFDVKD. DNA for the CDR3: TGTGCCACACAGGGGGAAGGGGCCAACGTCCTGACTTTC. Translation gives CATQGEGANVLTF.

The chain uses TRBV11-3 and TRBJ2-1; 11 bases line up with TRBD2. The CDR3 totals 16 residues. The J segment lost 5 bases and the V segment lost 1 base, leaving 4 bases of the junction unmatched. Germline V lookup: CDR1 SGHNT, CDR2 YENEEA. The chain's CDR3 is CASSLGATSGNNEQFF. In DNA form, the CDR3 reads TGTGCCAGCAGCTTAGGTGCGACTAGCGGGAACAATGAGCAGTTCTTC.

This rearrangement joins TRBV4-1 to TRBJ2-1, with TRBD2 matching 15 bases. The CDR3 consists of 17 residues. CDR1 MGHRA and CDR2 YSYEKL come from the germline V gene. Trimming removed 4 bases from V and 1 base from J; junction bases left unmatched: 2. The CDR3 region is CASSRGLAGGSYNEQFF. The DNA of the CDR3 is TGCGCCAGCAGCCGGGGACTAGCGGGAGGTTCCTACAATGAGCAGTTCTTC.

DNA for the CDR3: TGTGCCACCAGTGGCACCGGGACTAGCAATGAGCAGTTCTTC. Its translation: CATSGTGTSNEQFF. The chain uses TRBV24-1 and TRBJ2-1; the match to TRBD2 covers 8 bases. The germline V gene has CDR1 KGHDR and CDR2 SFDVKD. V lost 5 bases and J lost 6; bases outside the gene matches: 5. The CDR3 is 14 amino acids.

The CDR3 loop reads CASSPREGGYEQFF. The DNA of the CDR3 is TGTGCCAGCAGCCCACGGGAGGGTGGGTATGAGCAGTTCTTC. The rearrangement uses TRBV7-9 and TRBJ2-1, with 8 bases that match TRBD2. The CDR3 length is 14 residues. V lost 5 bases and J lost 8; bases outside the gene matches: 8. Looked up from germline, CDR1 is SEHNR and CDR2 is FQNEAQ (reference sequence). Supplemented by reference TRBV7-9 and TRBJ2-1, the full variable domain reads DTGVSQNPRHKITKRGQNVTFRCDPISEHNRLYWYRQTLGQGPEFLTYFQNEAQLEKSRLLSDRFSAERPKGSFSTLEIQRTEQGDSAMYLCASSPREGGYEQFFGPGTRLTVL.

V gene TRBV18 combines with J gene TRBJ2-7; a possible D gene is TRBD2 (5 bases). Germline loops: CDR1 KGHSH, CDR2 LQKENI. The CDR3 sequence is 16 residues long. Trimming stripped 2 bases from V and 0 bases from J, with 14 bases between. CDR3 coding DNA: TGTGCCAGCTCACCAACCGAGGGTCAGAGCTCCTACGAGCAGTACTTC. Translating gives CASSPTEGQSSYEQYF.

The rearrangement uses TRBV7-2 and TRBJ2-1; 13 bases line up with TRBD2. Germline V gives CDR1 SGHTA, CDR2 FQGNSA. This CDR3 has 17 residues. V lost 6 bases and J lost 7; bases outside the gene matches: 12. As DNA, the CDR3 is TGTGCCAGCAGTATCCTCCGGGGGGGACTAGCGGGAAATGAGCAGTTCTTC. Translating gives CASSILRGGLAGNEQFF.

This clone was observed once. The CDR3: CASSLESRAYGYTF. In nucleotides, the CDR3 is TGTGCCAGCAGCTTAGAGAGCAGGGCCTATGGCTACACCTTC. The chain employs TRBV7-9 and TRBJ1-2, with D possibly being TRBD1 (5 bases). V was shortened by 1 base and J by 4 bases, with 10 bases between the two germline ends. This CDR3 is built from 14 residues. Germline values: CDR1 SEHNR, CDR2 FQNEAQ (reference sequence).

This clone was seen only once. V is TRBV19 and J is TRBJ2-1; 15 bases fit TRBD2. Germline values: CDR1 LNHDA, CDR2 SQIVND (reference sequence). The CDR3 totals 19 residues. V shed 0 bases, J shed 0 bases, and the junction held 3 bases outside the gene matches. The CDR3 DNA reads TGTGCCAGTAGTATAGAGGGGACTAGCGGGGGGCCCTCCTACAATGAGCAGTTCTTC. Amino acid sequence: CASSIEGTSGGPSYNEQFF. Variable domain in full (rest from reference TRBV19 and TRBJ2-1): DGGITQSPKYLFRKEGQNVTLSCEQNLNHDAMYWYRQDPGQGLRLIYYSQIVNDFQKGDIAEGYSVSREKKESFPLTVTSAQKNPTAFYLCASSIEGTSGGPSYNEQFFGPGTRLTVL.

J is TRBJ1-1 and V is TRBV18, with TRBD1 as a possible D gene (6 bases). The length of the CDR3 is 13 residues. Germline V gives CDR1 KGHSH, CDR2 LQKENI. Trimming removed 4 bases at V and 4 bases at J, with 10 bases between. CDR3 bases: TGTGCCAGCTCACAAGGACAGATCACTGAAGCTTTCTTT. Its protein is CASSQGQITEAFF.

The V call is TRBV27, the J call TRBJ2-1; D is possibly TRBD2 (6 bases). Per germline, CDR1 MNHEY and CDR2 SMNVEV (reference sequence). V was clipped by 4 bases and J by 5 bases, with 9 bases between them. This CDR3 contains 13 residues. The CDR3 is CASSWRADNEQFF. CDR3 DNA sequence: TGTGCCAGCAGTTGGAGGGCCGACAATGAGCAGTTCTTC.

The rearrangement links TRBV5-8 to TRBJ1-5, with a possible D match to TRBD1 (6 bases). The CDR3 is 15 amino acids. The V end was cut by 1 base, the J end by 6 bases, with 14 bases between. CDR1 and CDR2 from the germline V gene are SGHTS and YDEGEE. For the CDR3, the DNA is TGTGCCAGCAGCTTGATGGGGGCGCAGGGTCAGCCCCAGCATTTT. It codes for CASSLMGAQGQPQHF.

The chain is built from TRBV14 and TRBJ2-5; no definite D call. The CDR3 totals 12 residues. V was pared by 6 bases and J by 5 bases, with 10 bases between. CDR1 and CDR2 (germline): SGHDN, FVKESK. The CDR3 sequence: CASSHTRETQYF. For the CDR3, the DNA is TGTGCCAGCAGTCACACGAGGGAGACCCAGTACTTC.

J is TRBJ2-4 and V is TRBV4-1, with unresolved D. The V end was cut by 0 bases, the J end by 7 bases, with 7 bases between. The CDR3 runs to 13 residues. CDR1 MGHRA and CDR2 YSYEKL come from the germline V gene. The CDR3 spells CASSQDDSNIQYF. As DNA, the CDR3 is TGCGCCAGCAGCCAAGATGATAGTAACATTCAGTACTTC.

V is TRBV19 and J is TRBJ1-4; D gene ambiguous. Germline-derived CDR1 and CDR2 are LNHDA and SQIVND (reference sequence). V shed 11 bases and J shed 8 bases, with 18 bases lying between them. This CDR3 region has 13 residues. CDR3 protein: CASRETQREKLFF. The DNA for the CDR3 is TGTGCCTCGCGGGAGACTCAGCGGGAAAAACTGTTTTTT.

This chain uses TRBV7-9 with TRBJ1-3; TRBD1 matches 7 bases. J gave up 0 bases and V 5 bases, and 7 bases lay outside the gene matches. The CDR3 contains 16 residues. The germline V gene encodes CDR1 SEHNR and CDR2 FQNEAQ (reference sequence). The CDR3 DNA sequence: TGTGCCAGCAGCACCAACAGGGGAATCTCTGGAAACACCATATATTTT. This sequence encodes CASSTNRGISGNTIYF.

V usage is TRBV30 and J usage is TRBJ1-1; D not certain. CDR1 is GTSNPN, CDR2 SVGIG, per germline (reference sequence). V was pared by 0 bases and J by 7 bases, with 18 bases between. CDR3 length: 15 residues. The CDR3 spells CAWSVLAAVTVEAFF. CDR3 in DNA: TGTGCCTGGAGTGTATTGGCTGCCGTCACCGTTGAAGCTTTCTTT.

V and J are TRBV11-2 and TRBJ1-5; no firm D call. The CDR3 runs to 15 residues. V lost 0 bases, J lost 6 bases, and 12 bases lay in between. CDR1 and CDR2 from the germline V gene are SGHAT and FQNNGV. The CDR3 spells CASSLDPGSGQPQHF. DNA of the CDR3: TGTGCCAGCAGCTTAGATCCTGGGAGCGGTCAGCCCCAGCATTTT.

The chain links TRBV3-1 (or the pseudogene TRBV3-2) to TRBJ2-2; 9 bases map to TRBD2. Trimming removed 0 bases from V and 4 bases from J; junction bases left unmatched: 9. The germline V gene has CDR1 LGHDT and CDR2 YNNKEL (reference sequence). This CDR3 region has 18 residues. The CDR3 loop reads CASSQDIRRGGLTGELFF. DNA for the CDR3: TGTGCCAGCAGCCAAGATATCCGGCGGGGGGGACTCACCGGGGAGCTGTTTTTT.

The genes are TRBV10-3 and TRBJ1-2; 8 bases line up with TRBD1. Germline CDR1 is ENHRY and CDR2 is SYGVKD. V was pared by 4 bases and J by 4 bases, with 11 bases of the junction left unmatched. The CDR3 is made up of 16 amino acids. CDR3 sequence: CAISGGQGGAGYGYTF. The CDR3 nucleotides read TGTGCCATCAGTGGAGGACAGGGTGGTGCAGGCTATGGCTACACCTTC.